This T cell receptor beta chain was sequenced for a study of tumor-infiltrating lymphocytes in localized non-small cell lung cancer. The study's findings and limits: IM1 and IM2 tumors showed no difference in T-cell fraction. Available tissue quantity limited TCR sequencing to a patient subset.

V dropped 2 bases and J dropped 5 bases, with 10 bases sitting between them. Germline CDR1 LGHNA, CDR2 YNFKEQ. CDR3 length: 13 amino acids. Profiled with immunoSEQ multiplex PCR; TCRdb holds only in-frame clones, not every one. The table includes under 15,000 clones, approximately 83% detected once. About this clone itself: The antigen is unknown.

The sequence was collected from a human donor with non-small cell lung cancer. The chain recombines TRBV4-2 with TRBJ2-7; D unresolved. The specimen sequenced was uninvolved lung tissue not adjacent to the tumor. This CDR3 reads CASSQTQDHEQYF. For the CDR3, the DNA is TGTGCCAGCAGCCAAACCCAGGACCACGAGCAGTACTTC.